This TCR beta chain was obtained from a study of blood T cell repertoires in COVID-19. About the research overall: Researchers got acute and convalescent COVID-19 samples from the United States, Italy and Spain. T cells, B-cell-depleted T cells, or PBMCs supplied cDNA or gDNA.

Germline V gene sequence: CDR1 SGHRS, CDR2 YFSETQ. J was trimmed by 3 bases and V by 2 bases; bases with no gene match: 6. The CDR3 has 15 residues. Under the authors' procedure: Amplifying reference gene primers gave estimates of nucleated cell counts. The table came from immunoSEQ multiplex PCR; TCRdb's copy has only in-frame clones and leaves some out. V and J calls and clone size are copied from that table; D and trimming were computed from the DNA. The sample has 85,000 to 110,000 clones; approximately 86% are singletons. The chain combines TRBV5-1 with TRBJ2-3, with 7 bases matching TRBD1. The sequenced material came from peripheral blood. The source of this sequence is a human donor in a cohort sampled during active COVID-19. CDR3 in DNA: TGCGCCAGCAGCTTTCGGACAGGTTCAACAGATACGCAGTATTTT. Translating gives CASSFRTGSTDTQYF.